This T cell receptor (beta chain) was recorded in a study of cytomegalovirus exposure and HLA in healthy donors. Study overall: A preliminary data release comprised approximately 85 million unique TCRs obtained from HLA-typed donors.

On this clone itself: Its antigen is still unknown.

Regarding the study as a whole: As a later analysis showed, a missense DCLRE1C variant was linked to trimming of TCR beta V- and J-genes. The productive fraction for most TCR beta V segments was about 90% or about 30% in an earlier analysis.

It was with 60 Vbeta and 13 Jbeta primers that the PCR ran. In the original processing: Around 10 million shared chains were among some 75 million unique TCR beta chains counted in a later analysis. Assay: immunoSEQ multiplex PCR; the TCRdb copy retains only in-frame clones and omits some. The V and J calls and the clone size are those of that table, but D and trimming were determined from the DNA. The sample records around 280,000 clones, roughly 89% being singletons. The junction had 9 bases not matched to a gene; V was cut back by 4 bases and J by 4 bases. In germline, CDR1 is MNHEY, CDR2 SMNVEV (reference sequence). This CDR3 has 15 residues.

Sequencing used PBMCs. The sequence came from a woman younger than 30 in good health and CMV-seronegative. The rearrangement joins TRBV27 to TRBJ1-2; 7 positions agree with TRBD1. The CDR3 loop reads CASSSLGGTAYGYTF. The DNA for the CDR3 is TGTGCCAGCAGTTCCTTAGGGGGGACAGCCTATGGCTACACCTTC.